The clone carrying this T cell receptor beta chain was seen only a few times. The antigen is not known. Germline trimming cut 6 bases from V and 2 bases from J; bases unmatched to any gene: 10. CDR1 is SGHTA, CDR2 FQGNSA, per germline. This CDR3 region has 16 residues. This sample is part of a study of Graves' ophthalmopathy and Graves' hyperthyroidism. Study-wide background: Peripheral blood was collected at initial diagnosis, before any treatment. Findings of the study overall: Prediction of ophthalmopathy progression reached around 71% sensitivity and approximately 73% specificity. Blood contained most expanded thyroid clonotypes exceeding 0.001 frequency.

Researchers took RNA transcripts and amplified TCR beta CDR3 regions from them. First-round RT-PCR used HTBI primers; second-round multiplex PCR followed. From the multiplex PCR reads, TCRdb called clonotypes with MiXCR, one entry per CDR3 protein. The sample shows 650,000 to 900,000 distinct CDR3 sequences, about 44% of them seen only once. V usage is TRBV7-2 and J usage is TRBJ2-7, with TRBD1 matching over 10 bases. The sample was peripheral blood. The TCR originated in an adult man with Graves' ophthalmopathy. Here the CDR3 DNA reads TGTGCCAGCAGTGGAATTGGGGGACAGGGGACCTACGAGCAGTACTTC. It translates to CASSGIGGQGTYEQYF.